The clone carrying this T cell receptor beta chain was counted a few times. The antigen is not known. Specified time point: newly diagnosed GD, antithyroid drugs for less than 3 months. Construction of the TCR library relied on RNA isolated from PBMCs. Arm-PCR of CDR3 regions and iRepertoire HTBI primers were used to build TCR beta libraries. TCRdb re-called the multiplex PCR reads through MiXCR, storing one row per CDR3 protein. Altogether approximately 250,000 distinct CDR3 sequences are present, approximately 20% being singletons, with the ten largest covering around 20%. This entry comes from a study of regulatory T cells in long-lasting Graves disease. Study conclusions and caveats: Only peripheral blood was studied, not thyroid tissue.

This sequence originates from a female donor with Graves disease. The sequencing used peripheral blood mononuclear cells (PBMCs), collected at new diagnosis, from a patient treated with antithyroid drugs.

The CDR3 loop is CASSLTVGGTEAFF. The CDR3 nucleotides read TGTGCCAGCAGCTTAACAGTGGGGGGCACTGAAGCTTTCTTT. The chain is built from TRBV7-3 and TRBJ1-1, with D maybe TRBD1 (5 bases). CDR3 length equals 14 residues. Germline-derived CDR1 and CDR2 are SGHTA and FQGTGA. The V end lost 0 bases, the J end lost 4 bases, and 9 bases lay between the germline ends.